The 3 T cell receptor beta chains reported below all come from one sample, sequenced in a study of OX40 agonist ivuxolimab in advanced cancers. The protocol was immunoSEQ multiplex PCR, while the TCRdb copy is restricted to in-frame clones and leaves out a portion. Among fewer than 75,000 clones listed, around 80% were seen once. Sample: CD4+ or CD8+ T cells sorted from blood, taken in a trial of the OX40 agonist ivuxolimab. The receptors derive from an adult with an advanced solid tumor such as melanoma, head and neck, liver or kidney cancer.

The genes are TRBV6-5 and TRBJ1-4; TRBD1 is a possible D gene (6 bases). V was pared by 6 bases and J by 7 bases, with 15 bases between. The CDR3 extends over 14 amino acids. Germline V gives CDR1 MNHEY, CDR2 SVGAGI. The CDR3 loop reads CASRKGGAGEKLFF. CDR3 nucleotides: TGTGCCAGCAGAAAGGGGGGCGCGGGTGAAAAACTGTTTTTT.

The V and J genes are TRBV5-1 and TRBJ2-3, with 11 positions matching TRBD2. V shed 4 bases and J 4 bases; nucleotides not matched to a gene: 8. Germline CDR1 and CDR2: SGHRS and YFSETQ. The CDR3 spans 16 residues. CDR3 amino acids: CASSPLAGGPADTQYF. CDR3 nucleotides: TGCGCCAGCAGCCCTTTAGCGGGGGGGCCGGCAGATACGCAGTATTTT.

The CDR3 DNA follows: TGCGCCAGCAGCTTATCGGGACTAGCGGGGGGAGGCACAGATACGCAGTATTTT. Residues: CASSLSGLAGGGTDTQYF. The chain recombines TRBV5-1 with TRBJ2-3; TRBD2 agrees at 15 bases. The CDR3 is 18 residues long. Trimming took 2 bases from V and 1 from J; bases not matched to a gene: 5. CDR1 is SGHRS and CDR2 is YFSETQ in the germline V gene. The full variable domain, its missing parts supplied by reference TRBV5-1 and TRBJ2-3, is KAGVTQTPRYLIKTRGQQVTLSCSPISGHRSVSWYQQTPGQGLQFLFEYFSETQRNKGNFPGRFSGRQFSNSRSEMNVSTLELGDSALYLCASSLSGLAGGGTDTQYFGPGTRLTVL.